This T cell receptor beta chain stems from a study of T cell repertoires in cytomegalovirus infection. At the level of the study: Alongside well-studied HLA-B-restricted CMV epitopes, recently identified HLA-C-restricted CMV epitopes were also used.

About this clonotype: The antigen is unknown.

TCRdb re-derived calls from the reads in MiXCR, one entry per CDR3 protein. The sample records approximately 990,000 distinct CDR3 sequences, about a third being singletons. Trimming removed 3 bases from V and 2 bases from J, with 16 bases in between. The germline V gene encodes CDR1 MDHEN and CDR2 SYDVKM. The CDR3 has 16 amino acids. Study results and limitations: The study identified carriers of CMV plus the relevant HLA from cumulative public TCR beta family frequency. Dominating the ex vivo response were TCR beta clonotypes that were CMV-specific and HLA-C-restricted.

The V gene is TRBV28, the J gene TRBJ2-5; no firm D call. This clonotype was sampled from a human donor in good health (CMV status not recorded). Some clones in this sample may be carry-over from other donors' samples. The sample consisted of cultured CD8+ T cells from PBMCs, taken from culture after CMV antigen stimulation. The CDR3 sequence: CASSFELRREQETQYF. CDR3 DNA sequence: TGTGCCAGCAGTTTTGAACTACGCCGTGAACAAGAGACCCAGTACTTC.